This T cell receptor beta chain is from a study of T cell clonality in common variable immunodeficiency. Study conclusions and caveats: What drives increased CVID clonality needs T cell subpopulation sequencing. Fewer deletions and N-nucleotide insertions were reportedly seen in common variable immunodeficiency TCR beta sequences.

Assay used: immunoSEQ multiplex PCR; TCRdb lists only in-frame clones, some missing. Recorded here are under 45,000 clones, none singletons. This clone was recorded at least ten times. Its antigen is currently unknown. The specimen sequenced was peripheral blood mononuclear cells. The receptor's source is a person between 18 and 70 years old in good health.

CDR3 amino acids: CASRRLDTGELFF. The CDR3 DNA, read in part, is TGTGCCAGCCGCCGACTAGACACCGGGGAG. V gene TRBV2 combines with J gene TRBJ2-2; TRBD2 is a possible D gene (6 bases). The read ends 3 residues before the CDR3 terminus; that terminus is restored from the germline J gene. The CDR3 length is 13 residues. Germline CDR1 is SNHLY and CDR2 is FYNNEI. Trimming cost V 8 bases and J 3 bases, with 10 bases left between them.